Sequencing of this TCR beta chain was carried out in a study of blood T cell repertoires in COVID-19. Study information: In each case, the material was cDNA or gDNA derived from T cells, B-cell-depleted T cells, or PBMCs.

V lost 2 bases, J lost 4 bases, and 14 bases lay in between. Germline CDR1 is MNHEY and CDR2 is SVGAGI. The CDR3 runs 15 residues. Under the authors' procedure: Amplification of reference gene primers was used by the study to estimate nucleated cell counts. Only in-frame clones appear in the TCRdb table, and some are missing; sequencing was by immunoSEQ multiplex PCR. For V, J and clone size, that table is used; D and trimming come from the DNA. The table lists some 150,000 clones, roughly 90% of them singletons. The clonotype was recovered from a human donor in a cohort sampled during active COVID-19. Sample: peripheral blood. This chain uses TRBV6-5 with TRBJ1-1, with D perhaps matching TRBD1 (5 bases). CDR3 nucleotide sequence: TGTGCCAGCAGTTACGGCCAGGGTGGAAGCACTGAAGCTTTCTTT. The encoded protein is CASSYGQGGSTEAFF.